The sequence of this T cell receptor beta chain was determined in a study of blood T cell repertoires in COVID-19. The participants were between roughly 18 and 100 years old and came from about two dozen US areas. Among Cohort 3 donors, those recovered had two negative PCRs, clearance, or symptom resolution. Here immunoSEQ multiplex PCR was the method, and the copy in TCRdb shows in-frame clones only, minus some. The sample has around 250,000 clones, approximately 86% seen once. The CDR3 length is 13 residues. Trimming removed 7 bases from V and 11 bases from J; junction bases left unmatched: 8. CDR1 is ENHRY, CDR2 SYGVKD, per germline.

Sequenced input: PBMCs or T cells enriched from blood (not recorded which). The source of this sequence is a woman between 50 and 59 years old who had recovered from COVID-19. The chain is built from TRBV10-3 and TRBJ1-6, with 7 positions matching TRBD1. In DNA form, the CDR3 reads TGTGCCATCAAAAGGGACAGCTCGACACCCCTCCACTTT. Protein: CAIKRDSSTPLHF.